This T cell receptor (beta chain) was sequenced in a study of blood T cells in healthy people across ages. Study-wide results and caveats: Comparison with aged donors showed that long-lived donors had more naive CD4+ cells and higher diversity.

In this sample, this clonotype turned up a few times. The antigen remains undetermined. A sample-barcoded 5' primer and a J-beta primer mix were used in a second PCR of about 7 to 12 cycles. MiXCR, run by TCRdb on the 5' RACE reads, gives a single entry per CDR3 protein. The data hold 1,100,000 or so distinct CDR3 sequences, with under 45% observed a single time. The V gene's germline CDR1 is LGHNA and CDR2 YNFKEQ. The CDR3 runs 15 residues. V trimming: 3 bases; J trimming: 4 bases; junction bases outside the gene matches: 4. This TCR derives from an older woman in good health. V gene TRBV4-2 combines with J gene TRBJ2-7, with 12 bases aligning to TRBD1. Sequencing was done on a sample of blood. The CDR3 sequence: CASSQTGQGAYEQYF. CDR3 bases: TGTGCCAGCAGCCAGACGGGACAGGGGGCTTACGAGCAGTACTTC.